A single sample gave rise to the 18 T cell receptor beta chains below, sequenced in a study of OX40 agonist ivuxolimab in advanced cancers. Clones were sequenced by immunoSEQ multiplex PCR, and TCRdb holds only the in-frame ones, with some missing. The sample shows 55,000 to 80,000 clones, 70% to 90% of them seen only once. The input for sequencing was CD4+ or CD8+ T cells sorted from blood, taken in a trial of the OX40 agonist ivuxolimab. These receptors originate from an adult with an advanced solid tumor such as melanoma, head and neck, liver or kidney cancer.

The chain combines TRBV11-3 with TRBJ2-1; weak D call: TRBD2 (6 bases). Trimming left V 3 bases short and J 0 bases short, with 15 bases between. CDR1 SGHNT and CDR2 YENEEA come from the germline V gene. This CDR3 is built from 17 residues. This CDR3 reads CASSLSGGSYSYNEQFF. CDR3 nucleotides: TGTGCCAGCAGCTTGTCCGGGGGATCTTACTCCTACAATGAGCAGTTCTTC. The variable domain in full, with the rest retrieved from reference TRBV11-3 and TRBJ2-1, is EAGVVQSPRYKIIEKKQPVAFWCNPISGHNTLYWYLQNLGQGPELLIRYENEEAVDDSQLPKDRFSAERLKGVDSTLKIQPAELGDSAVYLCASSLSGGSYSYNEQFFGPGTRLTVL.

V gene TRBV28 combines with J gene TRBJ2-2; 10 bases fit TRBD2. There are 17 residues in the CDR3. After removal of 4 bases from V and 4 bases from J, the junction contained 9 bases not matched to a gene. Looked up from germline, CDR1 is MDHEN and CDR2 is SYDVKM. CDR3 DNA: TGTGCCAGCAGTTCTCGCCGGGCTAGCGGGAGCACCGGGGAGCTGTTTTTT. Amino acids: CASSSRRASGSTGELFF.

This chain links TRBV5-4 with TRBJ1-5, with no clear D. The length of the CDR3 is 13 residues. Germline CDR1 SGHNT, CDR2 YYREEE (reference sequence). V lost 0 bases, J lost 2 bases, and 3 bases lay in between. The DNA of the CDR3 is TGTGCCAGCAGCTTGGATGGCAATCAGCCCCAGCATTTT. Encoded protein: CASSLDGNQPQHF.

The rearrangement links TRBV6-5 to TRBJ1-2; no reliable D call. Germline V gene data show CDR1 as MNHEY and CDR2 as SVGAGI. Deletions cut 5 bases from V and 2 bases from J, with 9 bases between. There are 13 residues in the CDR3. The CDR3 DNA reads as TGTGCCAGCAGTCCAGGTTCCAACTATGGCTACACCTTC. Its translation is CASSPGSNYGYTF.

The chain's CDR3 is CASSFMGPYQPQHF. CDR3 sequence (DNA): TGTGCCAGCAGCTTTATGGGACCCTATCAGCCCCAGCATTTT. The rearrangement uses TRBV5-6 and TRBJ1-5; D perhaps matches TRBD1 (5 bases). Per the germline V gene, CDR1 is SGHDT and CDR2 is YYEEEE. This CDR3 has 14 residues. V lost 2 bases, J lost 5 bases, and 11 bases lay in between.

V is TRBV7-2 and J is TRBJ1-1, with D uncertain. Germline V CDR1 and CDR2: SGHTA, FQGNSA. V gave up 2 bases and J gave up 3 bases, with 7 bases separating them. The CDR3 is made up of 13 amino acids. The CDR3 loop reads CASSLYGDTEAFF. CDR3 nucleotides: TGTGCCAGCAGCTTATATGGGGACACTGAAGCTTTCTTT.

V and J are TRBV10-3 and TRBJ2-6; D is ambiguous. V shed 3 bases and J shed 0 bases, with 9 bases lying between them. The CDR3 consists of 16 residues. Germline CDR1 and CDR2: ENHRY and SYGVKD. CDR3 region: CAISDYSPSGANVLTF. DNA for the CDR3: TGTGCCATCAGTGATTACAGTCCCTCTGGGGCCAACGTCCTGACTTTC.

CDR3 amino acids: CASSLAPYNEQFF. CDR3 DNA: TGTGCCAGCAGCTTAGCGCCGTACAATGAGCAGTTCTTC. This chain uses TRBV7-7 with TRBJ2-1; no firm D call. The CDR3 sequence is 13 residues long. Between the trimmed V and J ends, which lost 0 bases and 4 bases, there was a span of 4 bases. The germline CDR1 and CDR2 sequences are SSHAT and FNYEAQ (reference sequence).

This rearrangement joins TRBV5-4 to TRBJ2-5; maybe TRBD2 (6 bases). Trimming shortened V by 3 bases and J by 12 bases, and 15 bases separated the two germline ends. In germline, CDR1 is SGHNT, CDR2 YYREEE (reference sequence). This CDR3 has 12 residues. The CDR3 nucleotides are TGTGCCAGCAGCTGGGACGGGGGATCTAAGTACTTC. This codes for CASSWDGGSKYF.

This clone occurred once. The rearrangement links TRBV15 to TRBJ1-1; D is unclear. Germline CDR1 LNHNV, CDR2 YYDKDF (reference sequence). This CDR3 is built from 16 residues. Trimming pared 0 bases from V and 0 bases from J, leaving 11 bases between. CDR3 in amino acids: CATSREVGGMNTEAFF. As DNA, the CDR3 is TGTGCCACCAGCAGAGAAGTGGGCGGTATGAACACTGAAGCTTTCTTT.

The chain carries TRBV19 and TRBJ1-1; D not certain. CDR1 and CDR2 from the germline V gene are LNHDA and SQIVND (reference sequence). Between the trimmed V and J ends, which lost 2 bases and 1 base, there was a span of 5 bases. The CDR3 totals 13 residues. CDR3 protein: CASSIQRNTEAFF. The CDR3 bases are TGTGCCAGTAGTATACAGAGGAACACTGAAGCTTTCTTT.

This chain joins TRBV4-3 and TRBJ2-1; 9 bases line up with TRBD2. The CDR3 runs 18 residues. From germline, CDR1 is LGHNA and CDR2 YSLEER. With V trimmed by 0 bases and J by 8 bases, 14 bases remained unmatched. DNA of the CDR3: TGCGCCAGCAGCCAAGATCTATTTCTTAGCGGGAGATTCGATGAGCAGTTCTTC. Translating it yields CASSQDLFLSGRFDEQFF.

The CDR3 loop is CASSQGARAVNQPQHF. The CDR3 DNA sequence: TGCGCCAGCAGCCAAGGAGCGAGGGCAGTAAATCAGCCCCAGCATTTT. The V gene is TRBV4-1, the J gene TRBJ1-5; D uncertain. The CDR3 is 16 amino acids. Germline values: CDR1 MGHRA, CDR2 YSYEKL. Deletions cut 1 base from V and 4 bases from J, with 14 bases between.

The table lists this clone with a few counts. The chain couples TRBV29-1 to TRBJ1-1; a weak D match, TRBD1 (5 bases). Trimming pared 0 bases from V and 4 bases from J, leaving 15 bases between. The length of the CDR3 is 15 residues. Germline V gene lookup returns CDR1 SQVTM and CDR2 ANQGSEA. The CDR3 DNA follows: TGCAGCGTTGAAGAGTTGTGGCAGGGTGGCACTGAAGCTTTCTTT. It encodes CSVEELWQGGTEAFF.

This clone was observed a handful of times. This specimen includes other DNA sequences encoding the same CDR3. The chain combines TRBV5-1 with TRBJ2-7; 8 nucleotides match TRBD2. CDR1 SGHRS and CDR2 YFSETQ come from the germline V gene. Trimming removed 0 bases from V and 1 base from J; junction bases left unmatched: 0. The CDR3 is made up of 14 amino acids. The CDR3 bases are TGCGCCAGCAGCTTGGCTAGCGGGTCCTACGAGCAGTACTTC. The encoded protein is CASSLASGSYEQYF.

This clone has a count of ten or more. The chain carries TRBV9 and TRBJ2-3, with 10 nucleotides matching TRBD2. The CDR3 runs 22 residues. V lost 4 bases, J lost 3 bases, and 26 bases stayed unmatched. CDR1 is SGDLS and CDR2 is YYNGEE in the germline V gene. This chain's CDR3 is CASSTPSLEREGRRTMTDTQYF. The CDR3 DNA sequence: TGTGCCAGCAGCACCCCATCCTTAGAGCGGGAGGGCCGTCGTACGATGACAGATACGCAGTATTTT.

The chain employs TRBV11-3 and TRBJ2-7, with 7 bases identical to TRBD1. V gave up 5 bases and J gave up 0 bases; unmatched junction bases: 7. CDR1 is SGHNT, CDR2 YENEEA, per germline. The CDR3 loop spans 15 amino acids. The CDR3, as DNA: TGTGCCAGCAGCCCGATACAGGGGAACTCCTACGAGCAGTACTTC. This sequence encodes CASSPIQGNSYEQYF.

The chain has TRBV6-1 and TRBJ2-1, with a possible D match to TRBD1 (5 bases). Germline V lookup: CDR1 MNHNS, CDR2 SASEGT. V shed 2 bases and J shed 2 bases, with 10 bases lying between them. The CDR3 runs 15 residues. The CDR3 spells CASSEIQGPYNEQFF. The CDR3 region has the DNA TGTGCCAGCAGTGAAATCCAGGGCCCCTACAATGAGCAGTTCTTC.